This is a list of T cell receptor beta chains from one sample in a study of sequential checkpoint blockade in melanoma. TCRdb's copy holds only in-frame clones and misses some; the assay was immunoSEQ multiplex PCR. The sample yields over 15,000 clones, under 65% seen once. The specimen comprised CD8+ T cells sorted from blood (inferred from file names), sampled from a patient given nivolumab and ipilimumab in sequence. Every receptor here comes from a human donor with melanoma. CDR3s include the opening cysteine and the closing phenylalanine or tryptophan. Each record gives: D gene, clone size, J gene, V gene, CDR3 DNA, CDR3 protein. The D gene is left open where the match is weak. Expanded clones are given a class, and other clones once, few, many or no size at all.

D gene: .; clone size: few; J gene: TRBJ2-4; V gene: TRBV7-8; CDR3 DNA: TGTGCCAGCAGCTTATTGGGCAGGGTAAACATTCAGTACTTC; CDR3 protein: CASSLLGRVNIQYF
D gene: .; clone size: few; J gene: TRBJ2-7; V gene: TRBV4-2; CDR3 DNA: TGTGCCAGCAGCTTGGCCAGTGCCCGGCGGCCTGCCGAGCAGTACTTC; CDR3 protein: CASSLASARRPAEQYF
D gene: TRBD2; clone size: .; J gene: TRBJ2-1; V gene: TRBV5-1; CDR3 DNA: TGCGCCAGCGGAATCGGGACTATAACCGGCGAGCAGTTCTTC; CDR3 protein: CASGIGTITGEQFF
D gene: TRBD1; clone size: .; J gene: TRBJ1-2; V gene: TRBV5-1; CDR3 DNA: TGCGCCAGCAGCGGCTCGGGGGGACAGGGACATGGCTACACCTTC; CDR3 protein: CASSGSGGQGHGYTF
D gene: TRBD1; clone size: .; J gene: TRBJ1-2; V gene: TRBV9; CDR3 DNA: TGTGCCAGCAGCCCGGGACAGGGGGCGTATGGCTACACCTTC; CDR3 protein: CASSPGQGAYGYTF
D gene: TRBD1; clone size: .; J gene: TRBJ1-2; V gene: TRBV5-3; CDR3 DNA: TGTGCCAGCAGCTTGCATACAGGGGCCGGTGGCTACACCTTC; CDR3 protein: CASSLHTGAGGYTF
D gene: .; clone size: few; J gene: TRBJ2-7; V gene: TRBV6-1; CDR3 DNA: TGTGCCAGCGGAGGGACAGAGAGCTCCTACGAGCAGTACTTC; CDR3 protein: CASGGTESSYEQYF
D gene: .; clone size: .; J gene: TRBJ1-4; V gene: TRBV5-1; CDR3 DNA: TGCGCCAGCACCCAGGGGATACCGGCTAATGAAAAACTGTTTTTT; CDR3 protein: CASTQGIPANEKLFF
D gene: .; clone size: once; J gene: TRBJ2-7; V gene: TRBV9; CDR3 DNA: TGTGCCAGCAGCGTGATAGACAGCCCCTACGAGCAGTACTTC; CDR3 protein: CASSVIDSPYEQYF
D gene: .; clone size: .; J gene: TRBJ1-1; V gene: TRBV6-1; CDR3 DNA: TGTGCCAGCAGTGAAGTGCCAGGGCGCGGGATGAACACTGAAGCTTTCTTT; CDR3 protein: CASSEVPGRGMNTEAFF
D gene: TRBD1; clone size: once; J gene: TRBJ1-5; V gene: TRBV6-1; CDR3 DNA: TGTGCCAGCGGACAGGGGAAGGGCAATCAGCCCCAGCATTTT; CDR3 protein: CASGQGKGNQPQHF
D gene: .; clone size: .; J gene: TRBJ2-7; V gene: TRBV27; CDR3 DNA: TGTGCCAGCAGCCAGAGAGGAAACATCCCAAGTCGAGGCGAGCAGTACTTC; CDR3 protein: CASSQRGNIPSRGEQYF
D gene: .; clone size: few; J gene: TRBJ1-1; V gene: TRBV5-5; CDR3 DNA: TGTGCCAGCAGCTTGGGTTTAAACACTGAAGCTTTCTTT; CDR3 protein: CASSLGLNTEAFF
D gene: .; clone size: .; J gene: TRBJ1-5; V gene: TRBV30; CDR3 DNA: TGTGCCTGGAGTGCCCCAGGGAGGAGCAATCAGCCCCAGCATTTT; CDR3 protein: CAWSAPGRSNQPQHF
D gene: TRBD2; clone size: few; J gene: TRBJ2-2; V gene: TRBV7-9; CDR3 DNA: TGTGCCAGCAGCTTGGGCCGACTAGCCGCGAACACCGGGGAGCTGTTTTTT; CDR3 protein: CASSLGRLAANTGELFF
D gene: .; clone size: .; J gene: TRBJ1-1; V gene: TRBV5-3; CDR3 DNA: TGTGCCAGCAGCTTGGAGGGGACTGAAGCTTTCTTT; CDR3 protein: CASSLEGTEAFF
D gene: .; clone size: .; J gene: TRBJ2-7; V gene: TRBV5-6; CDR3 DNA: TGTGCCAGCAGCTTGAGAGCGGGCCTCTTCTACGAGCAGTACTTC; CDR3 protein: CASSLRAGLFYEQYF
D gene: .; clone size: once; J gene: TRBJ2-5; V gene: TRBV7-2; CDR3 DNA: TGTGCCAGCAGCTTAGGGACTGTGTACCAAGAGACCCAGTACTTC; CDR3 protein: CASSLGTVYQETQYF
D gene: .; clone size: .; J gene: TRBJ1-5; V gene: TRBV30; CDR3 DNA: TGTGCCTGGAGTCAGGGAAATCAGCCCCAGCATTTT; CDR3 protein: CAWSQGNQPQHF
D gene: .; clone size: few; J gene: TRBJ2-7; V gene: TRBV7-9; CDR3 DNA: TGTGCCAGCAGCTCGCGGGGCTCAACCTACGAGCAGTACTTC; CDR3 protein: CASSSRGSTYEQYF
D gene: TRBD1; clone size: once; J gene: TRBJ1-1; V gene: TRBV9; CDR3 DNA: TGTGCCAGCAGCGCCTCCGGGACAGGCCTACGGGGAGCTTTCTTT; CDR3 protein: CASSASGTGLRGAFF
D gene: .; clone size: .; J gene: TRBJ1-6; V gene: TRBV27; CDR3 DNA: TGTGCCAGCACCCGGACATATAATTCACCCCTCCACTTT; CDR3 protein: CASTRTYNSPLHF
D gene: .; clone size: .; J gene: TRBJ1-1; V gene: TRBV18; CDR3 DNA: TGTGCCAGCTCACACAACAGGGTTGGGGACACTGAAGCTTTCTTT; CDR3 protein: CASSHNRVGDTEAFF
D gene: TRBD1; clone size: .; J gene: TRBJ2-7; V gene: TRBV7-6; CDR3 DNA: TGTGCCAGCAGCTTAGTAGGCGACACAGGGGGGAGCTCCTACGAGCAGTACTTC; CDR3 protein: CASSLVGDTGGSSYEQYF
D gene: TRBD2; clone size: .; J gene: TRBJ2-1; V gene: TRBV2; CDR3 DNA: TGTGCCAGGGACCAGCGGGATTCAAACAATGAGCAGTTCTTC; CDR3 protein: CARDQRDSNNEQFF
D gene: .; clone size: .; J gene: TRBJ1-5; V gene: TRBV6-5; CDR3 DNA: TGTGCCAGCAGCGAGACAGGCTGGGGCAATCAGCCCCAGCATTTT; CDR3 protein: CASSETGWGNQPQHF
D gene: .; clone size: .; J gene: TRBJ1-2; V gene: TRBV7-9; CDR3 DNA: TGTGCCAGCAGCTTGGACAGCGATAACTATGGCTACACCTTC; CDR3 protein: CASSLDSDNYGYTF
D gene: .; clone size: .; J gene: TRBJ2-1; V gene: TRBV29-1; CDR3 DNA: TGCAGCGTTGACAACAATGAGCAGTTCTTC; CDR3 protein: CSVDNNEQFF
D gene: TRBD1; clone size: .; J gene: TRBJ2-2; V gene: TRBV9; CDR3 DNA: TGTGCCAGCAGCACCCGGACAGGGGCTAACACCGGGGAGCTGTTTTTT; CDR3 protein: CASSTRTGANTGELFF
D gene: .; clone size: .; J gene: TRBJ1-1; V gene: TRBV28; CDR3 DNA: TGTGCCAGCAGTCCTAACACTGAAGCTTTCTTT; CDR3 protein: CASSPNTEAFF
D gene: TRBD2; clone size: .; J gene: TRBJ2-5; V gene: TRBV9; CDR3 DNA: TGTGCCAGTTCTAGCGGGGGGGCAGAGACCCAGTACTTC; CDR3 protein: CASSSGGAETQYF
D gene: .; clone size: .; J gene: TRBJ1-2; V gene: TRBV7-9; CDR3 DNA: TGTGCCAGCAGCTTAGCGGCCTATGGCTACACCTTC; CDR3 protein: CASSLAAYGYTF
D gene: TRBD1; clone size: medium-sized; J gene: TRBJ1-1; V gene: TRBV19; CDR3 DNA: TGTGCCAGTAGCCTCTCCTGGGACAGGGGGCATGACACTGAAGCTTTCTTT; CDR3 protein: CASSLSWDRGHDTEAFF
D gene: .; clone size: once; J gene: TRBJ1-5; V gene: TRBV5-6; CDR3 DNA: TGTGCCAGCAGCTTCGGTTATCAGCCCCAGCATTTT; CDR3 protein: CASSFGYQPQHF
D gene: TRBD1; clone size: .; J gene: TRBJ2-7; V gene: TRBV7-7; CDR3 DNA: TGTGCCAGCTTGGGCCAGGGACAGGGGTGCTACGAGCAGTACTTC; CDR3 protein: CASLGQGQGCYEQYF
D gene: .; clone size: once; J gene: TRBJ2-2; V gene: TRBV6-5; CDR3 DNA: TGTGCCAGCAAAAGGACGGGAACGAACACCGGGGAGCTGTTTTTT; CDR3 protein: CASKRTGTNTGELFF
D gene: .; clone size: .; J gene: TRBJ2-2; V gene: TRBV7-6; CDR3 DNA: TGTGCCAGCAGCATATCGTACACCGGGGAGCTGTTTTTT; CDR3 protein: CASSISYTGELFF
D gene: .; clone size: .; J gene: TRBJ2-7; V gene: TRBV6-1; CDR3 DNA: TGTGCCAGCAACGGACAAACCCACTACGAGCAGTACTTC; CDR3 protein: CASNGQTHYEQYF
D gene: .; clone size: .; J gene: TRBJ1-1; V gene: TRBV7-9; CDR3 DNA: TGTGCCAGCAGCTACCACATTGGCGGCGGGGGAGCTTTCTTT; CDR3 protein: CASSYHIGGGGAFF
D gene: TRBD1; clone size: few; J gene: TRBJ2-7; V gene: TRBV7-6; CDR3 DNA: TGTGCCAGCAGCTTAACCGGACAGGTCTACGAGCAGTACTTC; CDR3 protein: CASSLTGQVYEQYF
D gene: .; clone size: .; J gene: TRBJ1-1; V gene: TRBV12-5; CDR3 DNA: TGTGCTAGTGGTTTCGGGAACACTGAAGCTTTCTTT; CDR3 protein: CASGFGNTEAFF
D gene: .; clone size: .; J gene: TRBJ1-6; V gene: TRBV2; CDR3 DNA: TGTGCCAGCCATCGGCGGGATTCGGGGGATATCCTCCACTTT; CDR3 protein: CASHRRDSGDILHF
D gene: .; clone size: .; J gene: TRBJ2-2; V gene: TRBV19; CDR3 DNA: TGTGCCACAAACCAAGGGGGCACCGGGGAGCTGTTTTTT; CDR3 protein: CATNQGGTGELFF
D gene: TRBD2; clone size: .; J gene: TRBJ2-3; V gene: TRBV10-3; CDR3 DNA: TGTGCCACCGTAGCGGGGGGCTACACAGATACGCAGTATTTT; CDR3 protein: CATVAGGYTDTQYF
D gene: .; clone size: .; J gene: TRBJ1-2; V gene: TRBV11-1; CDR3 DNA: TGTGCCAGCAGCTGGGGCACCCTCTATGGCTACACCTTC; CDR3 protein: CASSWGTLYGYTF
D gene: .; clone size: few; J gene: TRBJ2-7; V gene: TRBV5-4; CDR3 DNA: TGTGCCAGCAGCTTGGGTAGGGGTAACGAGCAGTACTTC; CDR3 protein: CASSLGRGNEQYF
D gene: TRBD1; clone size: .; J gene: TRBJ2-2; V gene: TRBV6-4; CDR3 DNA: TGTGCCAGCAGTGACAGCGGGACAGGGGGCGACACCGGGGAGCTGTTTTTT; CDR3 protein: CASSDSGTGGDTGELFF
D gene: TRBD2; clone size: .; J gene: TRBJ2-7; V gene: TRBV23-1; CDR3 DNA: TGCGCCAGCAGTCCCCACGGACTAGCGGGGGGGGCGGGGACCTACGAGCAGTACTTC; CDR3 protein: CASSPHGLAGGAGTYEQYF
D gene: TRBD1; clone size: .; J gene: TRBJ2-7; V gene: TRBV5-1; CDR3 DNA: TGCGCCAGCAGCTTGGTCGGCAGGGGGCGTCCGGACGAGCAGTACTTC; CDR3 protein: CASSLVGRGRPDEQYF
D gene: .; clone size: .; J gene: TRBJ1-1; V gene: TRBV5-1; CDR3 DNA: TGCGCCAGCAGCTACGGACAAACTGAAGCTTTCTTT; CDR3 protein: CASSYGQTEAFF
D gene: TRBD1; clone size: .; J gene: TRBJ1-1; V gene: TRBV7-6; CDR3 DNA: TGTGCCAGCAGCTCGGGACAGGGGGCGCTCACTGAAGCTTTCTTT; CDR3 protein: CASSSGQGALTEAFF